This TCR beta chain was sequenced for a study of Graves' ophthalmopathy and Graves' hyperthyroidism. Germline lookup yields CDR1 SNHLY and CDR2 FYNNEI. The length of the CDR3 is 15 residues. V dropped 3 bases and J dropped 0 bases, with 11 bases sitting between them. The sequenced template was RNA, covering the TCR beta CDR3 region. The workflow started with a first-round RT-PCR run with HTBI primers and then moved on to a second-round multiplex PCR. TCRdb reanalysed the multiplex PCR reads using MiXCR and keeps one entry per CDR3 protein. The top ten clones hold over 8% of a sample with roughly 500,000 distinct CDR3 sequences, about an eighth of them seen once. Points from the study as a whole: The majority of expanded thyroid clonotypes above 0.001 frequency also occurred in blood. Sensitivity of 60% to 71% and specificity of nearly 75% were achieved by the model that predicted ophthalmopathy progression.

This clonotype was counted only a few times. Its antigen is still unknown. Sequenced input: blood. This rearrangement joins TRBV2 to TRBJ2-5, with D perhaps matching TRBD1 (5 bases). This receptor was obtained from a woman younger than 45 with Graves' ophthalmopathy. Written as DNA, the CDR3 is TGTGCCAGCAGTGACGTCGGCAGGGACCAAGAGACCCAGTACTTC. Amino acids: CASSDVGRDQETQYF.